What follows is one T cell receptor (beta chain) and its context. Clones were read by immunoSEQ multiplex PCR, and TCRdb kept only the in-frame ones, dropping some. Of 150,000 to 200,000 clones listed, more than 75% are singletons. The data are from a study of cytotoxic CD8 clonotypes in ibrutinib-treated CLL. Germline assignment: CDR1 SGHRS and CDR2 YFSETQ. V lost 4 bases to trimming and J lost 0 bases, with 8 bases between them. The CDR3 consists of 13 residues. Source: PBMCs, taken after 12 months of ibrutinib treatment. V usage is TRBV5-1 and J usage is TRBJ2-7; a weak D match, TRBD2 (6 bases). This sequence originates from a human donor with chronic lymphocytic leukemia. The CDR3: CASSRDFSYEQYF. The DNA of the CDR3 is TGCGCCAGCAGCCGGGACTTCTCCTACGAGCAGTACTTC.